Below are 27 T cell receptor beta chains sequenced from a single sample in a study of blood T cell repertoires in COVID-19. Sequenced by immunoSEQ multiplex PCR; TCRdb stores in-frame clones only, minus some. Of some 500,000 clones listed, about 88% are singletons. Specimen: peripheral blood. All receptors come from a woman aged 45-60 years with COVID-19, enrolled during active disease.

This rearrangement joins TRBV28 to TRBJ2-1, with D possibly being TRBD2 (7 bases). Germline V gene lookup returns CDR1 MDHEN and CDR2 SYDVKM. The CDR3 extends over 17 amino acids. Trimming removed 6 bases at V and 4 bases at J, with 22 bases between. The CDR3, as DNA: TGTGCCAGCAGAACCCGACCGGCGGGGGCCCCTTACAATGAGCAGTTCTTC. Translating gives CASRTRPAGAPYNEQFF. Based on the CDR3 plus reference TRBV28 and TRBJ2-1, the full variable domain is DVKVTQSSRYLVKRTGEKVFLECVQDMDHENMFWYRQDPGLGLRLIYFSYDVKMKEKGDIPEGYSVSREKKERFSLILESASTNQTSMYLCASRTRPAGAPYNEQFFGPGTRLTVL.

This chain joins TRBV19 and TRBJ1-6; D gene unclear. The CDR3 is made up of 14 amino acids. Germline V lookup: CDR1 LNHDA, CDR2 SQIVND (reference sequence). V lost 5 bases to trimming and J lost 0 bases, with 5 bases between them. CDR3 DNA sequence: TGTGCCAGTAGTCTCGGCTCCTATAATTCACCCCTCCACTTT. Translated: CASSLGSYNSPLHF.

The chain employs TRBV30 and TRBJ2-2; the match to TRBD1 covers 8 bases. Germline trimming cut 5 bases from V and 2 bases from J; bases unmatched to any gene: 4. Germline V lookup: CDR1 GTSNPN, CDR2 SVGIG (reference sequence). The CDR3 has 14 amino acids. DNA of the CDR3: TGTGCCTGGTCGGGACAGGTAAACACCGGGGAGCTGTTTTTT. This codes for CAWSGQVNTGELFF.

V gene TRBV28 combines with J gene TRBJ2-1; D is possibly TRBD2 (6 bases). Trimming removed 8 bases at V and 5 bases at J, with 16 bases between. The CDR3 loop spans 14 amino acids. CDR1 is MDHEN and CDR2 is SYDVKM in the germline V gene. DNA of the CDR3: TGTGCCAGCGTTGGCGGGGCAACTAACAATGAGCAGTTCTTC. Translated: CASVGGATNNEQFF. The variable domain in full, completed from reference TRBV28 and TRBJ2-1, reads DVKVTQSSRYLVKRTGEKVFLECVQDMDHENMFWYRQDPGLGLRLIYFSYDVKMKEKGDIPEGYSVSREKKERFSLILESASTNQTSMYLCASVGGATNNEQFFGPGTRLTVL.

This clone was observed a single time. This chain joins TRBV11-2 and TRBJ1-2; no clear D. Trimming removed 1 base at V and 5 bases at J, with 11 bases between. Looked up from germline, CDR1 is SGHAT and CDR2 is FQNNGV. The CDR3 contains 14 residues. The CDR3 protein is CASSLGSTAYGYTF. The CDR3, as DNA: TGTGCCAGCAGCTTAGGGTCAACTGCTTATGGCTACACCTTC.

V and J are TRBV7-9 and TRBJ2-7; TRBD2 agrees at 11 bases. Trimming removed 4 bases from V and 6 bases from J; junction bases left unmatched: 8. CDR1 is SEHNR and CDR2 is FQNEAQ in the germline V gene (reference sequence). This CDR3 has 15 amino acids. Written as DNA, the CDR3 is TGTGCCAGCAGCTCTCACCTCGGACTAGCGGGCGAGCAGTACTTC. Its translation is CASSSHLGLAGEQYF.

The chain joins TRBV7-2 to TRBJ1-2; tentatively, D is TRBD1 (6 bases). The V end lost 5 bases, the J end lost 3 bases, and 13 bases lay between the germline ends. The CDR3 is 14 amino acids. Germline assignment: CDR1 SGHTA and CDR2 FQGNSA. The DNA for the CDR3 is TGTGCCAGCAGCCCGGGGGGGGGCGACTATGGCTACACCTTC. This gives the protein CASSPGGGDYGYTF. Filled out from reference TRBV7-2 and TRBJ1-2, the complete variable domain reads GAGVSQSPSNKVTEKGKDVELRCDPISGHTALYWYRQSLGQGLEFLIYFQGNSAPDKSGLPSDRFSAERTGGSVSTLTIQRTQQEDSAVYLCASSPGGGDYGYTFGSGTRLTVV.

This sequence joins TRBV9 and TRBJ2-7; 7 bases are shared with TRBD1. There are 13 residues in the CDR3. V dropped 2 bases and J dropped 5; count of bases not matched to a gene: 4. CDR1 SGDLS and CDR2 YYNGEE come from the germline V gene. Here the CDR3 DNA reads TGTGCCAGCAGCGTTACACAGGGGAACGAGCAGTACTTC. This gives the protein CASSVTQGNEQYF. The whole variable domain, filled in from reference TRBV9 and TRBJ2-7, reads DSGVTQTPKHLITATGQRVTLRCSPRSGDLSVYWYQQSLDQGLQFLIQYYNGEERAKGNILERFSAQQFPDLHSELNLSSLELGDSALYFCASSVTQGNEQYFGPGTRLTVT.

This chain joins TRBV9 and TRBJ1-4; D call uncertain. Germline-derived CDR1 and CDR2 are SGDLS and YYNGEE. Trimming cost V 3 bases and J 0 bases, with 9 bases left between them. The CDR3 spans 15 residues. The CDR3 DNA reads as TGTGCCAGCAGCGCAGGCTCCGCAACTAATGAAAAACTGTTTTTT. The encoded protein is CASSAGSATNEKLFF. Complete variable domain (other parts from reference TRBV9 and TRBJ1-4): DSGVTQTPKHLITATGQRVTLRCSPRSGDLSVYWYQQSLDQGLQFLIQYYNGEERAKGNILERFSAQQFPDLHSELNLSSLELGDSALYFCASSAGSATNEKLFFGSGTQLSVL.

CDR3 loop: CASSKTQTYEQYF. The CDR3 region has the DNA TGTGCCAGCTCCAAGACACAAACCTACGAGCAGTACTTC. The V gene is TRBV9, the J gene TRBJ2-7; D gene uncertain. V was clipped by 7 bases and J by 2 bases, with 13 bases between them. Germline V gene data show CDR1 as SGDLS and CDR2 as YYNGEE. The CDR3 is made up of 13 amino acids.

The V call is TRBV7-2, the J call TRBJ1-5; weak D call: TRBD1 (6 bases). Germline assignment: CDR1 SGHTA and CDR2 FQGNSA. V was pared by 4 bases and J by 7 bases, with 11 bases between. This CDR3 is 13 amino acids long. The CDR3 region is CASSSGGAQPQHF. The CDR3 DNA reads TGTGCCAGCAGCTCGGGGGGCGCCCAGCCCCAGCATTTT. Full variable domain (rest looked up from reference TRBV7-2 and TRBJ1-5): GAGVSQSPSNKVTEKGKDVELRCDPISGHTALYWYRQSLGQGLEFLIYFQGNSAPDKSGLPSDRFSAERTGGSVSTLTIQRTQQEDSAVYLCASSSGGAQPQHFGDGTRLSIL.

The chain carries TRBV11-3 and TRBJ2-3, with D unclear. With 0 bases removed from V and 6 bases from J, the gap between germline ends came to 7 bases. The CDR3 runs to 13 residues. From germline, CDR1 is SGHNT and CDR2 YENEEA. The CDR3 region has the DNA TGTGCCAGCAGCTTAGACCTCGAGGATACGCAGTATTTT. Translated: CASSLDLEDTQYF. Supplemented by reference TRBV11-3 and TRBJ2-3, the full variable domain reads EAGVVQSPRYKIIEKKQPVAFWCNPISGHNTLYWYLQNLGQGPELLIRYENEEAVDDSQLPKDRFSAERLKGVDSTLKIQPAELGDSAVYLCASSLDLEDTQYFGPGTRLTVL.

This clone was counted a few times. The chain links TRBV19 to TRBJ1-5; no reliable D call. Germline CDR1 LNHDA, CDR2 SQIVND (reference sequence). The CDR3 extends over 14 amino acids. V was clipped by 7 bases and J by 4 bases, with 14 bases between them. CDR3 residues: CASMAVFENQPQHF. CDR3 sequence (DNA): TGTGCCAGTATGGCCGTTTTTGAAAATCAGCCCCAGCATTTT. Full variable domain (remainder filled in from reference TRBV19 and TRBJ1-5): DGGITQSPKYLFRKEGQNVTLSCEQNLNHDAMYWYRQDPGQGLRLIYYSQIVNDFQKGDIAEGYSVSREKKESFPLTVTSAQKNPTAFYLCASMAVFENQPQHFGDGTRLSIL.

The chain links TRBV7-6 to TRBJ2-3, with TRBD1 identical over 8 bases. This CDR3 has 14 residues. Per germline, CDR1 SGHVS and CDR2 FNYEAQ. V shed 5 bases and J 1 base; nucleotides not matched to a gene: 2. CDR3 in DNA: TGTGCCAGCAGCCCGACAGGGGGCACAGATACGCAGTATTTT. As protein: CASSPTGGTDTQYF. The full variable domain, its missing parts supplied by reference TRBV7-6 and TRBJ2-3, is GAGVSQSPRYKVTKRGQDVALRCDPISGHVSLYWYRQALGQGPEFLTYFNYEAQQDKSGLPNDRFSAERPEGSISTLTIQRTEQRDSAMYRCASSPTGGTDTQYFGPGTRLTVL.

The gene calls are TRBV7-6 and TRBJ2-3; 10 bases match TRBD2. The CDR3 spans 15 residues. Germline-derived CDR1 and CDR2 are SGHVS and FNYEAQ. The V gene end was trimmed by 4 bases and the J gene end by 6 bases; junction bases not matched to a gene: 7. CDR3 residues: CASSSLLAGRDTQYF. The CDR3 DNA reads as TGTGCCAGCAGCTCCCTACTAGCGGGGAGGGATACGCAGTATTTT.

The chain recombines TRBV28 with TRBJ1-1; perhaps TRBD1 as D (5 bases). In germline, CDR1 is MDHEN, CDR2 SYDVKM. CDR3 length: 13 residues. V shed 4 bases and J shed 5 bases, with 11 bases lying between them. The CDR3 sequence is CASSWDRGTEAFF. In nucleotides, the CDR3 is TGTGCCAGCAGTTGGGACCGGGGGACTGAAGCTTTCTTT.

The rearrangement joins TRBV27 to TRBJ2-7; D unclear. V lost 3 bases and J 4 bases, leaving 10 bases between the germline ends. Germline lookup yields CDR1 MNHEY and CDR2 SMNVEV (reference sequence). The CDR3 is 13 residues long. CDR3 protein: CASSFLSGYEQYF. In DNA form, the CDR3 reads TGTGCCAGCAGTTTCCTTTCGGGTTACGAGCAGTACTTC.

J is TRBJ2-5 and V is TRBV11-3; TRBD2 agrees at 7 bases. Looked up from germline, CDR1 is SGHNT and CDR2 is YENEEA. This CDR3 is built from 13 residues. The junction had 1 base not matched to a gene; V was cut back by 3 bases and J by 3 bases. CDR3 loop: CASSFGGEETQYF. The CDR3 bases are TGTGCCAGCAGCTTTGGGGGGGAAGAGACCCAGTACTTC.

V is TRBV27 and J is TRBJ1-1, with 12 bases identical to TRBD1. The CDR3 totals 18 residues. V gave up 1 base and J gave up 6 bases; unmatched junction bases: 12. The germline CDR1 and CDR2 sequences are MNHEY and SMNVEV (reference sequence). CDR3 DNA sequence: TGTGCCAGCAGTTTATTGCGGGACAGGGGGCGCCCCCGGTCTGAAGCTTTCTTT. Its translation is CASSLLRDRGRPRSEAFF.

As for this clone: Other DNA variants within this sample encode the same CDR3. J is TRBJ1-5 and V is TRBV30; a weak D match, TRBD1 (6 bases). CDR1 is GTSNPN, CDR2 SVGIG, per germline (reference sequence). The CDR3 has 11 residues. The V end lost 0 bases, the J end lost 10 bases, and 7 bases lay between the germline ends. The CDR3 DNA is TGTGCCTGGAGTGTAGGGGGTCCCCAGCATTTT. It translates to CAWSVGGPQHF.

The chain uses TRBV11-2 and TRBJ2-2, with 9 positions matching TRBD2. Germline assignment: CDR1 SGHAT and CDR2 FQNNGV. With V trimmed by 2 bases and J by 5 bases, 3 bases remained unmatched. The CDR3 is 15 amino acids. The CDR3 spells CASSLSGGRTGELFF. CDR3 DNA sequence: TGTGCCAGCAGCTTAAGCGGGGGGAGAACCGGGGAGCTGTTTTTT.

J is TRBJ2-3 and V is TRBV5-1; tentatively, D is TRBD2 (6 bases). The CDR3 loop spans 15 amino acids. V was clipped by 0 bases and J by 2 bases, with 10 bases between them. CDR1 SGHRS and CDR2 YFSETQ come from the germline V gene. CDR3 bases: TGCGCCAGCAGCTTGGTGAGCGGGTCCACAGATACGCAGTATTTT. Its protein is CASSLVSGSTDTQYF.

The chain joins TRBV12-5 to TRBJ2-7; D remains ambiguous. The germline gives CDR1 LGHNT, CDR2 FRNRAP. This CDR3 region has 15 residues. V lost 2 bases and J 0 bases, leaving 11 bases between the germline ends. The CDR3: CASGLFPVSSYEQYF. The CDR3 DNA sequence: TGTGCTAGTGGTTTGTTTCCCGTCAGCTCCTACGAGCAGTACTTC.

This clone was detected once. The chain joins TRBV30 to TRBJ2-1; no firm D call. This CDR3 is 10 amino acids long. The germline V and J ends were trimmed by 2 bases and 9 bases, with 5 bases remaining between them. CDR1 is GTSNPN and CDR2 is SVGIG in the germline V gene (reference sequence). The CDR3 DNA reads as TGTGCCTGGAGTTCGGGTGAGCAGTTCTTC. Translation: CAWSSGEQFF. The full variable domain, its missing parts supplied by reference TRBV30 and TRBJ2-1, is SQTIHQWPATLVQPVGSPLSLECTVEGTSNPNLYWYRQAAGRGLQLLFYSVGIGQISSEVPQNLSASRPQDRQFILSSKKLLLSDSGFYLCAWSSGEQFFGPGTRLTVL.

The rearrangement uses TRBV19 and TRBJ2-1; TRBD2 matches 7 bases. The V and J ends lost 1 base and 10 bases, in that order; junction bases with no gene match: 4. Looked up from germline, CDR1 is LNHDA and CDR2 is SQIVND (reference sequence). CDR3 length: 13 residues. As DNA, the CDR3 is TGTGCCAGTAGTATAGGATGGGGGGGAGAGCAGTTCTTC. This encodes CASSIGWGGEQFF.

V usage is TRBV30 and J usage is TRBJ1-2; 12 nucleotides agree with TRBD1. The CDR3 is 15 residues long. V shed 3 bases, J shed 8 bases, and the junction held 10 bases outside the gene matches. CDR1 and CDR2 (germline): GTSNPN, SVGIG (reference sequence). CDR3 sequence reads: CAWSALRDRGRGYTF. CDR3 sequence (DNA): TGTGCCTGGAGCGCCCTCCGGGACAGGGGGCGCGGCTACACCTTC. Full variable domain (outside the CDR3, taken from reference TRBV30 and TRBJ1-2): SQTIHQWPATLVQPVGSPLSLECTVEGTSNPNLYWYRQAAGRGLQLLFYSVGIGQISSEVPQNLSASRPQDRQFILSSKKLLLSDSGFYLCAWSALRDRGRGYTFGSGTRLTVV.

The chain carries TRBV7-8 and TRBJ1-1; D gene uncertain. This CDR3 has 13 amino acids. Germline CDR1 SGHVS, CDR2 FQNEAQ. V lost 3 bases, J lost 6 bases, and 11 bases lay in between. The CDR3 loop reads CASSLGGQSEAFF. As DNA, the CDR3 is TGTGCCAGCAGCTTGGGAGGGCAGTCTGAAGCTTTCTTT.